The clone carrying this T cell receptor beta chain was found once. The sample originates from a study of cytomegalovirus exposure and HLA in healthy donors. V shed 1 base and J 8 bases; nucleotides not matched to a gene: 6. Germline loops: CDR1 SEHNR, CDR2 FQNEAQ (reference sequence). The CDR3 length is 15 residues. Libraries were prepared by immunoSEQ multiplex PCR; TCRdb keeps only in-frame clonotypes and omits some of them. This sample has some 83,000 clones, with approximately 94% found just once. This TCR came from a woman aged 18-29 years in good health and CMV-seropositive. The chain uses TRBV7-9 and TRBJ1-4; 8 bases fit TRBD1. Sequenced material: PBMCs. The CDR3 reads CASSLGPGGAEKLFF. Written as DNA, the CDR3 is TGTGCCAGCAGCTTAGGTCCAGGGGGCGCGGAAAAACTGTTTTTT.